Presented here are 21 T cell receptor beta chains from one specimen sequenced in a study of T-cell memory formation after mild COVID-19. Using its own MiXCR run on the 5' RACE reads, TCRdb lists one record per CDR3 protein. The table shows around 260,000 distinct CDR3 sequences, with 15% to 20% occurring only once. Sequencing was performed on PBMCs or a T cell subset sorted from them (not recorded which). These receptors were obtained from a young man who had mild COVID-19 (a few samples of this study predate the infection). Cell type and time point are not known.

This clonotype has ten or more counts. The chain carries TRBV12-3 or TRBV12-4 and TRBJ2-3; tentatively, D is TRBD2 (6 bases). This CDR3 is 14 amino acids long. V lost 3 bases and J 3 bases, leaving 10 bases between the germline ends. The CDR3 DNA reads TGTGCCAGCAGTTTTAACGGGGGAACAGATACGCAGTATTTT. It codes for CASSFNGGTDTQYF.

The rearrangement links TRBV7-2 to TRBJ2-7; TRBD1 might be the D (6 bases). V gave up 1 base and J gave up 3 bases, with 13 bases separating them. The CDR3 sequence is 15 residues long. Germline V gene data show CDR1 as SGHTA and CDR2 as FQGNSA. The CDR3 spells CASSLGGQGHYEQYF. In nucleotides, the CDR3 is TGTGCCAGCAGCTTAGGAGGGCAGGGGCACTACGAGCAGTACTTC.

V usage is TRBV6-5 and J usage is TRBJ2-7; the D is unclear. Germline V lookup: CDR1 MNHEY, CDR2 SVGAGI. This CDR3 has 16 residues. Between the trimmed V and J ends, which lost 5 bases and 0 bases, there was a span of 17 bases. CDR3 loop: CASSAYPGRSSYEQYF. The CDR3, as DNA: TGTGCCAGCAGTGCCTACCCCGGGCGGAGCTCCTACGAGCAGTACTTC.

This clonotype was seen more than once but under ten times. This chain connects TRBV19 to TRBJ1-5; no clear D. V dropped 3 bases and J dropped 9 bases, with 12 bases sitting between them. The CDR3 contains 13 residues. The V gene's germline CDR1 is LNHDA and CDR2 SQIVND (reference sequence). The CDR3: CASSIRPWGPQHF. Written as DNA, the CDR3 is TGTGCCAGTAGTATTAGACCGTGGGGGCCCCAGCATTTT.

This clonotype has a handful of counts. The CDR3 loop reads CASSGVPFNEQFF. The CDR3 bases are TGCGCCAGCAGCGGGGTCCCCTTTAATGAGCAGTTCTTC. The chain combines TRBV5-1 with TRBJ2-1; no clear D. The CDR3 runs to 13 residues. V was trimmed by 4 bases and J by 7 bases, leaving 12 bases between them. The germline CDR1 and CDR2 sequences are SGHRS and YFSETQ.

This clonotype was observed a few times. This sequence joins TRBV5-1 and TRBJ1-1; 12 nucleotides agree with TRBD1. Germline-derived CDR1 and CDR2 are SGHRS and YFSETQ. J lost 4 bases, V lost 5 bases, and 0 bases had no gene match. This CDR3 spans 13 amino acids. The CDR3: CASRGQGATEAFF. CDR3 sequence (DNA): TGCGCCAGCAGGGGACAGGGGGCCACTGAAGCTTTCTTT.

The CDR3 loop reads CASSAPFGQGINTEAFF. Here the CDR3 DNA reads TGTGCCAGCAGCGCCCCGTTTGGACAGGGGATTAACACTGAAGCTTTCTTT. This rearrangement joins TRBV9 to TRBJ1-1, with 9 bases that match TRBD1. Germline V CDR1 and CDR2: SGDLS, YYNGEE. The CDR3 is made up of 17 amino acids. Germline trimming cut 3 bases from V and 2 bases from J; bases unmatched to any gene: 11.

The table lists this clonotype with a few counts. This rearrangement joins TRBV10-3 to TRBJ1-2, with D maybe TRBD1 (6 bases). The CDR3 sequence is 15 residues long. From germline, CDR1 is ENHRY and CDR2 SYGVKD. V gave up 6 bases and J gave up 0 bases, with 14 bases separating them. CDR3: CAIRNGQTSNYGYTF. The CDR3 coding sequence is TGTGCCATCAGAAATGGACAGACCTCTAACTATGGCTACACCTTC.

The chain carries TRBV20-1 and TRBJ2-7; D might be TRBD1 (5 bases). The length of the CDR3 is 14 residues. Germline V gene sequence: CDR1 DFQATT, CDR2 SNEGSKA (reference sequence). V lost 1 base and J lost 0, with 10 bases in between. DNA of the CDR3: TGCAGTGCTAGAGGACAGCATAGCTCCTACGAGCAGTACTTC. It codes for CSARGQHSSYEQYF.

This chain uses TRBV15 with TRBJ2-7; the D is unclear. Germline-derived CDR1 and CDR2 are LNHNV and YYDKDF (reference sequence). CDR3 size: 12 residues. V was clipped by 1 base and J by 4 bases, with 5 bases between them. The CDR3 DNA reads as TGTGCCACCAGCAGAGCTGGATACGAGCAGTACTTC. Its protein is CATSRAGYEQYF.

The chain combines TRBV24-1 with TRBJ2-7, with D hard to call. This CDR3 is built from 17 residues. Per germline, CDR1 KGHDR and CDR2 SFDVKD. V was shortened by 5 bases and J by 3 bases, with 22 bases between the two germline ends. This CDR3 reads CATSGGRHASSVYEQYV. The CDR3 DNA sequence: TGTGCCACCAGTGGTGGCAGACACGCCTCGTCTGTCTACGAGCAGTACGTC.

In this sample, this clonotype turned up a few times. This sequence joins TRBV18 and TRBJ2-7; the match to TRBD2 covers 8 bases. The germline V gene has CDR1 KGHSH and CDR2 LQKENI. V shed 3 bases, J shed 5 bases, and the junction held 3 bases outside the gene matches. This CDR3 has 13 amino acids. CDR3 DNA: TGTGCCAGCTCACCCGGACTAGCCGACGAGCAGTACTTC. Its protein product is CASSPGLADEQYF.

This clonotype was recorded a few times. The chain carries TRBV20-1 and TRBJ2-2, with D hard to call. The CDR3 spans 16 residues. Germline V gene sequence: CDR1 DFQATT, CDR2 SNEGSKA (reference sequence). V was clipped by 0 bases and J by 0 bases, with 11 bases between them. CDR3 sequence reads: CSARDLAQPNTGELFF. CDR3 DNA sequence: TGCAGTGCTAGAGATCTGGCGCAGCCGAACACCGGGGAGCTGTTTTTT.

CDR3 loop: CASSLPTGDTQYF. The CDR3 nucleotides read TGTGCCAGCTCACTACCGACGGGTGATACGCAGTATTTT. V is TRBV18 and J is TRBJ2-3; no firm D call. V was cut by 4 bases and J by 6 bases, with 11 bases left in between. The CDR3 has 13 amino acids. Germline-derived CDR1 and CDR2 are KGHSH and LQKENI.

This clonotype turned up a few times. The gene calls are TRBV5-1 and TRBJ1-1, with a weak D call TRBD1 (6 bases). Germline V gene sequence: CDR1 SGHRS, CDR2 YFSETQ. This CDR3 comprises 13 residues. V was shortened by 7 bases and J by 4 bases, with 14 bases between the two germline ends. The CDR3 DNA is TGCGCCAGCGGATACAGGGAGGCCACTGAAGCTTTCTTT. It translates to CASGYREATEAFF.

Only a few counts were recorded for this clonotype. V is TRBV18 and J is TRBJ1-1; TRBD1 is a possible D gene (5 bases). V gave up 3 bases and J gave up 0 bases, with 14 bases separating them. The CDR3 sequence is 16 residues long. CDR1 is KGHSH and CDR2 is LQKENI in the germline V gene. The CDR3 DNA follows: TGTGCCAGCTCACCCCGGCAGGGTTTGGTGAACACTGAAGCTTTCTTT. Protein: CASSPRQGLVNTEAFF. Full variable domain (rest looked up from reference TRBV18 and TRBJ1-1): NAGVMQNPRHLVRRRGQEARLRCSPMKGHSHVYWYRQLPEEGLKFMVYLQKENIIDESGMPKERFSAEFPKEGPSILRIQQVVRGDSAAYFCASSPRQGLVNTEAFFGQGTRLTVV.

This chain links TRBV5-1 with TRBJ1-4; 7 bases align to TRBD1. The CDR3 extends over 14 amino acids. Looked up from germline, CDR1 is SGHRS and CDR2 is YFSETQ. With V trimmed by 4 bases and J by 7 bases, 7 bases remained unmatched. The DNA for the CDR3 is TGCGCCAGCAGCCGGACCAGGGACAGTGAAAAACTGTTTTTT. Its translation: CASSRTRDSEKLFF.

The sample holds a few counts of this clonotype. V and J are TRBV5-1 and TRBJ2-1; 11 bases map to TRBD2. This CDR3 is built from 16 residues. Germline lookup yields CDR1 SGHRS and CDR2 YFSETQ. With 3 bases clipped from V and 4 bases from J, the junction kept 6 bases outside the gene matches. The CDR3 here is CASSSKLAGAYNEQFF. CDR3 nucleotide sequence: TGCGCCAGCAGCTCCAAACTAGCGGGGGCGTACAATGAGCAGTTCTTC.

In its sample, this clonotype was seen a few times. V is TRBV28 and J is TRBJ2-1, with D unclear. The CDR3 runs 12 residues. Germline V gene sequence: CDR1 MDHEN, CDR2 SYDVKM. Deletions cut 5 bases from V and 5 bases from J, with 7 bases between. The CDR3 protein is CASSTRDNEQFF. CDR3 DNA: TGTGCCAGCAGTACCCGGGACAATGAGCAGTTCTTC.

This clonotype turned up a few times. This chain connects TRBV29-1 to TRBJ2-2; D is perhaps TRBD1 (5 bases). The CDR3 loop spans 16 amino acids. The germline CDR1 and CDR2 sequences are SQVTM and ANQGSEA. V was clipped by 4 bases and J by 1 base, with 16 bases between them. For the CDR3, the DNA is TGCAGCGTTGTCCCAAGGGGCAGAGAGAACACCGGGGAGCTGTTTTTT. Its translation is CSVVPRGRENTGELFF.

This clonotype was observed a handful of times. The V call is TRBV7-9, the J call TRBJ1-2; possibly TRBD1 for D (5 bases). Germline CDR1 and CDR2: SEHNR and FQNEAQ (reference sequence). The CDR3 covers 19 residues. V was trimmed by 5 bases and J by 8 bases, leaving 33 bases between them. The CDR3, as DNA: TGTGCCAGCAGCCCTGGGGGGATGGGAGGATCTCCGATCTACCAAGGCTACACCTTC. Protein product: CASSPGGMGGSPIYQGYTF.